This T cell receptor beta chain is drawn from a study of CD8+CD57+ T cells in acquired aplastic anemia. Study-level information: Isolated CD4+ and CD8+ cells, once sorted, yielded DNA averaging around 3.1 ug. Study-wide results and limits: Overlap between patients and controls comprised 25 to 30 CD8+ CDR3 sequences. With respect to CD8+ Simpson's diversity, patients and controls did not differ significantly.

An expansion of CD8+CD57+ cells by flow cytometry had been shown in patients chosen for sequencing. Receipt of therapy had not occurred in any patient by the time of blood sampling. The CDR3 sequence is 15 residues long. From germline, CDR1 is SGHRS and CDR2 YFSETQ. V was clipped by 4 bases and J by 4 bases, with 17 bases between them. In this sample, this clonotype turned up many times. Its antigen is not known. For CDR3 and TCR beta VDJ profiling, genomic DNA was the template used. TCRdb used MiXCR to reprocess the reads, holding one entry per CDR3 protein. The repertoire holds 300,000 or so distinct CDR3 sequences, with 45% to 65% as singletons.

This receptor was obtained from a human donor with aplastic anemia. The sample was sorted CD4+, CD8+, or CD8+CD57+ T cells (not recorded which) from PBMCs. This sequence joins TRBV5-1 and TRBJ1-2; D call uncertain. CDR3 DNA sequence: TGCGCCAGCAGCCCGGACGGGAGCACTTTCTATGGCTACACCTTC. Protein: CASSPDGSTFYGYTF. The entire variable domain, with the rest obtained from reference TRBV5-1 and TRBJ1-2, is as follows: KAGVTQTPRYLIKTRGQQVTLSCSPISGHRSVSWYQQTPGQGLQFLFEYFSETQRNKGNFPGRFSGRQFSNSRSEMNVSTLELGDSALYLCASSPDGSTFYGYTFGSGTRLTVV.